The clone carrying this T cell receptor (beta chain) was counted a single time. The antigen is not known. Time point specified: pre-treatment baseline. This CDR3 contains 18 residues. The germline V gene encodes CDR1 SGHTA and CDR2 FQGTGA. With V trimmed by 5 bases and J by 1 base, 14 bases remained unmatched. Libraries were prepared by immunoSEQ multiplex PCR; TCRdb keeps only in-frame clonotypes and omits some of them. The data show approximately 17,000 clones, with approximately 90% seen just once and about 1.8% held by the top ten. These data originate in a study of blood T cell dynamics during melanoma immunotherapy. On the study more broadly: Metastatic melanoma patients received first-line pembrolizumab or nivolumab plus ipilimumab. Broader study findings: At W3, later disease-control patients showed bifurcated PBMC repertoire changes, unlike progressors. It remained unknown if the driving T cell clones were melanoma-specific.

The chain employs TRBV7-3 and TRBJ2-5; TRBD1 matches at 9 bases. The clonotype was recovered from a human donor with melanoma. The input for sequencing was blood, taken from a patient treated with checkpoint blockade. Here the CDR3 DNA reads TGTGCCAGCAGCCGCGGGTTTACAGGGGGCGAGGTCCAAGAGACCCAGTACTTC. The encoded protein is CASSRGFTGGEVQETQYF.